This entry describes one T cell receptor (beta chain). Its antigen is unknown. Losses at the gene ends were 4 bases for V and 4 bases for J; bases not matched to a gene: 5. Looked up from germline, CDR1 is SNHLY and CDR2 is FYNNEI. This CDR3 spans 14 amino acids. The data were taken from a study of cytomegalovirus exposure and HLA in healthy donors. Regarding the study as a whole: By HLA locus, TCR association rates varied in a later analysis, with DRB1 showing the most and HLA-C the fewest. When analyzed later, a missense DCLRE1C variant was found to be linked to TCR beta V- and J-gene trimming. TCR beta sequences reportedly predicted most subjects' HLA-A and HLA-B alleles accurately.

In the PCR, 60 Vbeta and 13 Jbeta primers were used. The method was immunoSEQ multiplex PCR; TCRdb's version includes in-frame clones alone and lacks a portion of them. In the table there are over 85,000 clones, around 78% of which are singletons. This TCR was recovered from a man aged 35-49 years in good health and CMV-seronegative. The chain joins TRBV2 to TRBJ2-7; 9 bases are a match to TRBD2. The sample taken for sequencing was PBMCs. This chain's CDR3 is CASSGRGGPYEQYF. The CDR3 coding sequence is TGTGCCAGCAGTGGGCGGGGGGGCCCGTACGAGCAGTACTTC. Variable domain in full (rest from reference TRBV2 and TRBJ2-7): EPEVTQTPSHQVTQMGQEVILRCVPISNHLYFYWYRQILGQKVEFLVSFYNNEISEKSEIFDDQFSVERPDGSNFTLKIRSTKLEDSAMYFCASSGRGGPYEQYFGPGTRLTVT.